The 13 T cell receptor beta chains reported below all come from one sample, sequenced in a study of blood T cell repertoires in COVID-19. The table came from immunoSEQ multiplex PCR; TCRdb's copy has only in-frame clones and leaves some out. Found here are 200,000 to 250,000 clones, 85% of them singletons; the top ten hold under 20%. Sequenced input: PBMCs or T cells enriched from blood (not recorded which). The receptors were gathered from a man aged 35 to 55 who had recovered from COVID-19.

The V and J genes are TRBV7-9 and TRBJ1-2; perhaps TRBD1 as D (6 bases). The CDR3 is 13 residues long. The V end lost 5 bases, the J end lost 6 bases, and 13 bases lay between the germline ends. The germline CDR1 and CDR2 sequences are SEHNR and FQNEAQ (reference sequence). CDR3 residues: CASSLGQSDGYTF. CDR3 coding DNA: TGTGCCAGCAGCCTCGGACAGAGTGATGGCTACACCTTC. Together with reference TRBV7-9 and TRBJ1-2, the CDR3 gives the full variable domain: DTGVSQNPRHKITKRGQNVTFRCDPISEHNRLYWYRQTLGQGPEFLTYFQNEAQLEKSRLLSDRFSAERPKGSFSTLEIQRTEQGDSAMYLCASSLGQSDGYTFGSGTRLTVV.

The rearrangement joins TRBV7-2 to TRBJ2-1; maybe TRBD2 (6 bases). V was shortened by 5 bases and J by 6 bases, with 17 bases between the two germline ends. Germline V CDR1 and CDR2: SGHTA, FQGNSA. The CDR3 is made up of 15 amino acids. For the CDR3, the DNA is TGTGCCAGCAGCGTTCTAAGGCGGGGTCCCAATGAGCAGTTCTTC. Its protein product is CASSVLRRGPNEQFF.

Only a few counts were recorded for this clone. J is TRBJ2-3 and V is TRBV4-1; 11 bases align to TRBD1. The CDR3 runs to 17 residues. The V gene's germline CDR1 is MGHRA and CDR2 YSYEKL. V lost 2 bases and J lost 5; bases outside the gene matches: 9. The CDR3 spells CASSQQIGQGAQDTQYF. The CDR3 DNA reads TGCGCCAGCAGCCAACAGATTGGACAGGGGGCGCAAGATACGCAGTATTTT.

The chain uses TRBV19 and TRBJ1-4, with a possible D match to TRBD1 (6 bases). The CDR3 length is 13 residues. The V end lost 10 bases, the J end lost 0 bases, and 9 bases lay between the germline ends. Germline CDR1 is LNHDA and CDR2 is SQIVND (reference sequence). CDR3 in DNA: TGTGCCACCCAGGGGACAACTAATGAAAAACTGTTTTTT. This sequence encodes CATQGTTNEKLFF.

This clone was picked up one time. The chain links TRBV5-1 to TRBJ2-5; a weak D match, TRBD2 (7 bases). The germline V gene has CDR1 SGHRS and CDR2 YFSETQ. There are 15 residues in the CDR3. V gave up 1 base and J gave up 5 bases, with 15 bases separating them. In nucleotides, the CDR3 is TGCGCCAGCAGCTTGAATACGGGGGGCCGTGAGACCCAGTACTTC. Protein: CASSLNTGGRETQYF.

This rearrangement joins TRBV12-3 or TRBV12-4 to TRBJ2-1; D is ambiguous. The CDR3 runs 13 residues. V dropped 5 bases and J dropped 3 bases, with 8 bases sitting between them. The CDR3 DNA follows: TGTGCCAGCAGTCACCAACTCTACAATGAGCAGTTCTTC. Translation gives CASSHQLYNEQFF.

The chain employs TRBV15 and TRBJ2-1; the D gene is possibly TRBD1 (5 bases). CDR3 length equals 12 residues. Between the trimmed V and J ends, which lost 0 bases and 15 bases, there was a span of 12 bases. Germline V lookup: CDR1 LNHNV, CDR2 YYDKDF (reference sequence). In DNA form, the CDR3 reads TGTGCCACCAGCAGAGATATCGACAGACCGTTCTTC. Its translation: CATSRDIDRPFF.

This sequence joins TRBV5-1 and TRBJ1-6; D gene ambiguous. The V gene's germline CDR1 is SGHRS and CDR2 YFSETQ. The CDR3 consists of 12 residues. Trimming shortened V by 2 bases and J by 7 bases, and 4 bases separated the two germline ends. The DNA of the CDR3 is TGCGCCAGCAGCTTTCAGAATTCACCCCTCCACTTT. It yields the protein CASSFQNSPLHF.

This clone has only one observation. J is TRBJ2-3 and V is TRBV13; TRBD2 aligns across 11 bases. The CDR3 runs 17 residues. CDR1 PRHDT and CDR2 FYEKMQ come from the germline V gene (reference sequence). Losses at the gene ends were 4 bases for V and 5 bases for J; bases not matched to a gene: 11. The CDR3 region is CASSSRLAGRSGDTQYF. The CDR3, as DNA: TGTGCCAGCAGCTCGAGACTAGCGGGACGGTCGGGAGATACGCAGTATTTT.

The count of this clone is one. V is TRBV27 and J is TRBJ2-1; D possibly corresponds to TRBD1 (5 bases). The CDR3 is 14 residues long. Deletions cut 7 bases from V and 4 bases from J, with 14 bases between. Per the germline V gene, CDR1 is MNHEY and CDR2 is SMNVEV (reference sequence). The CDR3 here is CASTREPDYNEQFF. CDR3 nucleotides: TGTGCCAGCACCAGGGAACCGGATTACAATGAGCAGTTCTTC.

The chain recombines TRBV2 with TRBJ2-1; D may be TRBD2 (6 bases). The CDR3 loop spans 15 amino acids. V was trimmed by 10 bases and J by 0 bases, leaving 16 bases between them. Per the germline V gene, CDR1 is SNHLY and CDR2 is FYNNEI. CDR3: CATGGPPSSYNEQFF. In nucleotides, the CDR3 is TGTGCCACCGGAGGGCCCCCAAGCTCCTACAATGAGCAGTTCTTC.

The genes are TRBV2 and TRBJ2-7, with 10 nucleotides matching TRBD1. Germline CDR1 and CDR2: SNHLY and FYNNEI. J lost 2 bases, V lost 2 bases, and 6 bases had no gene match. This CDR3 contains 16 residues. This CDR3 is CASSERGQGLAYEQYF. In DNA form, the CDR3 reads TGTGCCAGCAGTGAAAGGGGACAGGGGCTCGCCTACGAGCAGTACTTC. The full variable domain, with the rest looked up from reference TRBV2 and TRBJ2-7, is EPEVTQTPSHQVTQMGQEVILRCVPISNHLYFYWYRQILGQKVEFLVSFYNNEISEKSEIFDDQFSVERPDGSNFTLKIRSTKLEDSAMYFCASSERGQGLAYEQYFGPGTRLTVT.

CDR3 nucleotide sequence: TGTGCCAGCGCCTCAGGACTCCTGGTCGACAATGAGCAGTTCTTC. Translating gives CASASGLLVDNEQFF. The J gene is TRBJ2-1, the V gene TRBV28, with a weak D call TRBD2 (5 bases). The V gene's germline CDR1 is MDHEN and CDR2 SYDVKM. The V end was cut by 8 bases, the J end by 5 bases, with 19 bases between. The CDR3 has 15 residues.